This T cell receptor beta chain originates from a study of cytomegalovirus exposure and HLA in healthy donors. As to this clone: The antigen remains undetermined.

Findings of the study overall: Within an earlier analysis, most TCR beta V segments proved productive either about 90% or about 30% of the time. A later analysis reportedly found fewer N-insertions in an Asian-associated ancestry cluster than the roughly 680-donor mean. A few CMV-associated chains proved CMV antigen-specific in vitro.

Researchers ran the PCR with 60 Vbeta and 13 Jbeta primers. Measured with immunoSEQ multiplex PCR; TCRdb has only the in-frame clones, and not every one. The sample lists roughly 150,000 clones; 70% to 90% were seen once. Despite likely unrecorded immune exposures, the donors were nominally healthy at the time of sampling. The J segment lost 2 bases and the V segment lost 6 bases, leaving 11 bases of the junction unmatched. The CDR3 is made up of 16 amino acids. Germline V gives CDR1 KGHSH, CDR2 LQKENI. Sequencing input: PBMCs. The sequence was obtained from a male donor in good health and CMV-seronegative. The V call is TRBV18, the J call TRBJ2-7; the match to TRBD1 covers 9 bases. The CDR3 coding sequence is TGTGCCAGCTCTCAAAGAACAGGGGGCTCGCCCTACGAGCAGTACTTC. The encoded protein is CASSQRTGGSPYEQYF.